A single sample gave rise to the 2 T cell receptor beta chains below, sequenced in a study of cytomegalovirus exposure and HLA in healthy donors listed by TCRdb under 2017. The library came from the immunoSEQ multiplex PCR assay. For the multiplex PCR, a mixture combining 60 forward primers for TCR Vbeta segments and 13 reverse primers for TCR Jbeta segments was used. The immuneACCESS repertoire file appears here via TCRdb, limited to in-frame rearrangements. These files lack a portion of the clones; in checked studies, under half of the deficit traces to unresolved V genes, and the cause of the others is not known. The table for this sample lists about 160,000 clones; around 75% of them were counted only once. The ten largest clones represent over 1.3% of the sample. The sequenced material came from PBMCs. The receptors were gathered from a young man in good health and CMV-seronegative.

The rearrangement links TRBV7-9 to TRBJ2-2; D ambiguous. Germline V gene lookup returns CDR1 SEHNR and CDR2 FQNEAQ (reference sequence). There are 13 residues in the CDR3. The V end was cut by 5 bases, the J end by 6 bases, with 10 bases between. The CDR3, as DNA: TGTGCCAGCAGCCCTGCCCGGGCCGGGGAGCTGTTTTTT. This codes for CASSPARAGELFF.

The chain is built from TRBV9 and TRBJ2-5; 11 bases agree with TRBD1. The J call is in doubt because the DNA end fits TRBJ2-7 better. The germline V gene has CDR1 SGDLS and CDR2 YYNGEE. This CDR3 is built from 15 residues. The CDR3 bases are TGTGCCAGCAGCGGCGGGGACAGGGGGACCTACGAGCAGTACTTC. This codes for CASSGGDRGTYEQYF.